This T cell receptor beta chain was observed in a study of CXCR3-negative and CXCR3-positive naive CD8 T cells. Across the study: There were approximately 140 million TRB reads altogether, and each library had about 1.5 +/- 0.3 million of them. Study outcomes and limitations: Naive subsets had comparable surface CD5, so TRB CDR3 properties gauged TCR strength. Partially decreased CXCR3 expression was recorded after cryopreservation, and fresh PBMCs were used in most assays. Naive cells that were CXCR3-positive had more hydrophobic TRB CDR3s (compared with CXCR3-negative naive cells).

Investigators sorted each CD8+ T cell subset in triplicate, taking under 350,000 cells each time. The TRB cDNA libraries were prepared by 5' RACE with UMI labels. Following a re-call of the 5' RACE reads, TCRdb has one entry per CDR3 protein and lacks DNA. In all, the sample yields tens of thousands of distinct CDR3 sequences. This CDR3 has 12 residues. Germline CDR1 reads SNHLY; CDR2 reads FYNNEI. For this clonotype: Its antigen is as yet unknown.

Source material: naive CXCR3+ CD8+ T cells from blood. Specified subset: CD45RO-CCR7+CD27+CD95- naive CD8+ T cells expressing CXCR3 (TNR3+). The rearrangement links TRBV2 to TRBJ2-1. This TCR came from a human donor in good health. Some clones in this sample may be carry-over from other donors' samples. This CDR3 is CALGATYNEQFF.